This entry lists 13 T cell receptor beta chains sequenced from one sample in a study of beta chain features in type 1 diabetes (dated by TCRdb to 2017 to 2018). To prepare the library, the immunoSEQ multiplex PCR assay was applied. The entire amount of isolated RNA was reverse transcribed using the High Capacity cDNA Reverse Transcription Kit, so the sequenced TCRB transcripts were expressed ones. TCRdb provides this immuneACCESS table in a form limited to in-frame rearrangements. Some clones are lacking; in checked studies, under half of them reflect an unresolved V gene, and why the rest are absent is not known. This sample holds hundreds of thousands of clones; about 32% were observed only once. The ten largest clones capture roughly 0.06% of the sample. Sequenced sample: naive CD4+ T cells from blood. The sample's cell subset or site label is to be understood as: true naive CD4+ T cells. These receptors were taken from a man aged 18 to 30 in good health.

A few counts support this clone. The gene calls are TRBV7-9 and TRBJ2-7; possibly TRBD2 for D (6 bases). Germline lookup yields CDR1 SEHNR and CDR2 FQNEAQ (reference sequence). CDR3 length: 14 amino acids. V was shortened by 5 bases and J by 4 bases, with 15 bases between the two germline ends. CDR3 coding DNA: TGTGCCAGCAGCCCGCGCCGCGGGGATTACGAGCAGTACTTC. Protein product: CASSPRRGDYEQYF.

CDR3 DNA sequence: TGCAGCGTGAACCTGATGAACACTGAAGCTTTCTTT. Amino acids: CSVNLMNTEAFF. The chain carries TRBV29-1 and TRBJ1-1; D not resolved. The CDR3 totals 12 residues. Germline CDR1 SQVTM, CDR2 ANQGSEA. The ends were cut back, 6 bases at V and 0 bases at J, with 8 bases in the middle.

This clone was detected a few times. The chain carries TRBV5-1 and TRBJ1-2; D is undetermined. Germline V gene lookup returns CDR1 SGHRS and CDR2 YFSETQ. V was trimmed by 0 bases and J by 8 bases, leaving 8 bases between them. The CDR3 extends over 12 amino acids. CDR3 DNA sequence: TGCGCCAGCAGCTTGGTCAATTCCGGCTACACCTTC. This sequence encodes CASSLVNSGYTF.

This clone was picked up a small number of times. The genes are TRBV5-1 and TRBJ2-5; TRBD2 matches at 7 bases. The length of the CDR3 is 14 residues. Per germline, CDR1 SGHRS and CDR2 YFSETQ. After removal of 3 bases from V and 4 bases from J, the junction contained 6 bases not matched to a gene. In DNA, the CDR3 is TGCGCCAGCAGCTCAGGTGTAGCGGGAGAGACCCAGTACTTC. Its translation is CASSSGVAGETQYF.

This clone was recorded a few times. This chain joins TRBV30 and TRBJ1-2; D unresolved. The V and J ends lost 1 base and 3 bases respectively, with 9 bases between them. CDR1 and CDR2 (germline): GTSNPN, SVGIG (reference sequence). The CDR3 totals 13 residues. The CDR3 nucleotides read TGTGCCTGGAGTGCGGCTGCGGACTATGGCTACACCTTC. This gives the protein CAWSAAADYGYTF.

This clone came up a few times. The chain employs TRBV7-9 and TRBJ2-1; 9 bases map to TRBD2. V was pared by 5 bases and J by 4 bases, with 6 bases of the junction left unmatched. This CDR3 region has 15 residues. CDR1 is SEHNR and CDR2 is FQNEAQ in the germline V gene (reference sequence). The CDR3 sequence is CASSGGLADYNEQFF. DNA of the CDR3: TGTGCCAGCAGCGGGGGACTAGCTGATTACAATGAGCAGTTCTTC.

This clone was counted a few times. Other DNA sequences in this sample translate to the same CDR3. The chain employs TRBV7-2 and TRBJ2-1, with TRBD1 matching 8 bases. Trimming removed 5 bases from V and 4 bases from J; junction bases left unmatched: 4. Looked up from germline, CDR1 is SGHTA and CDR2 is FQGNSA. CDR3 length equals 14 residues. Here the CDR3 DNA reads TGTGCCAGCAGCCCAGGGGGCGCTTACAATGAGCAGTTCTTC. It yields the protein CASSPGGAYNEQFF.

In nucleotides, the CDR3 is TGTGCCAGCAGTCCCCTGACCGGGACTCCCACCTACGAGCAGTACTTC. Protein: CASSPLTGTPTYEQYF. This chain links TRBV27 with TRBJ2-7; a possible D gene is TRBD2 (6 bases). Trimming shortened V by 5 bases and J by 2 bases, and 19 bases separated the two germline ends. Germline values: CDR1 MNHEY, CDR2 SMNVEV (reference sequence). CDR3 length equals 16 residues.

The gene calls are TRBV30 and TRBJ2-1; maybe TRBD2 (6 bases). This CDR3 spans 14 amino acids. Germline CDR1 is GTSNPN and CDR2 is SVGIG (reference sequence). V dropped 0 bases and J dropped 2 bases, with 8 bases sitting between them. CDR3 amino acids: CAWSVRLAYNEQFF. The CDR3 DNA follows: TGTGCCTGGAGTGTCAGACTAGCCTACAATGAGCAGTTCTTC.

The chain uses TRBV27 and TRBJ1-2, with D tentatively TRBD1 (5 bases). V lost 6 bases and J lost 2, with 13 bases in between. Germline assignment: CDR1 MNHEY and CDR2 SMNVEV (reference sequence). This CDR3 contains 14 residues. The CDR3 loop is CASSLRGTNYGYTF. The CDR3 DNA reads TGTGCCAGCAGCCTGAGGGGAACCAACTATGGCTACACCTTC.

The J gene is TRBJ2-3, the V gene TRBV9; tentatively, D is TRBD2 (5 bases). V was shortened by 3 bases and J by 8 bases, with 16 bases between the two germline ends. In germline, CDR1 is SGDLS, CDR2 YYNGEE. There are 14 residues in the CDR3. CDR3 DNA sequence: TGTGCCAGCAGCGCAGGACTTCTAACCCGTACGCAGTATTTT. It is translated as CASSAGLLTRTQYF.

The CDR3 coding sequence is TGCGCCAGCAGCTTGTCACAGCCCCTTCTGGAGCAGTACTTC. It translates to CASSLSQPLLEQYF. The chain links TRBV5-1 to TRBJ2-7, with D unclear. V was trimmed by 1 base and J by 7 bases, leaving 15 bases between them. Looked up from germline, CDR1 is SGHRS and CDR2 is YFSETQ. The CDR3 totals 14 residues.

Here the CDR3 reads CASSVRTDLYEQYF. The DNA of the CDR3 is TGTGCCAGCAGCGTACGAACAGATCTCTACGAGCAGTACTTC. The V gene is TRBV9, the J gene TRBJ2-7; D unclear. Germline CDR1 is SGDLS and CDR2 is YYNGEE. V shed 1 base and J shed 3 bases, with 11 bases lying between them. The CDR3 contains 14 residues.